The T cell receptor beta chain described here comes from a study of T-cell memory formation after mild COVID-19. Overall study findings and caveats: The main location of contracting CD4+ clones was CM and EM, and that of contracting CD8+ clones was EMRA.

Concerning this clonotype itself: What it recognizes is unknown.

After 5'RACE with constant-segment primers, TCR alpha and TCR beta cDNA libraries carrying sample barcodes and UMIs were obtained. Each CDR3 protein gets one entry after TCRdb re-called the 5' RACE reads with MiXCR. The top ten hold about a fifth of the sample, which has under 350,000 distinct CDR3 sequences, around 15% seen once. The CDR3 extends over 16 amino acids. Between the trimmed V and J ends, which lost 3 bases and 1 base, there was a span of 13 bases. This TCR was sampled from a man between 18 and 29 years old who had mild COVID-19 (a few samples of this study predate the infection). Cell type and time point are not known. The chain employs TRBV12-3 or TRBV12-4 and TRBJ1-5; possibly TRBD1 for D (5 bases). The sequencing sample was made of PBMCs or a T cell subset sorted from them (not recorded which). The CDR3 region has the DNA TGTGCCAGCAGTTTCAGGGACGTAGGGAGCAATCAGCCCCAGCATTTT. Amino acids: CASSFRDVGSNQPQHF.